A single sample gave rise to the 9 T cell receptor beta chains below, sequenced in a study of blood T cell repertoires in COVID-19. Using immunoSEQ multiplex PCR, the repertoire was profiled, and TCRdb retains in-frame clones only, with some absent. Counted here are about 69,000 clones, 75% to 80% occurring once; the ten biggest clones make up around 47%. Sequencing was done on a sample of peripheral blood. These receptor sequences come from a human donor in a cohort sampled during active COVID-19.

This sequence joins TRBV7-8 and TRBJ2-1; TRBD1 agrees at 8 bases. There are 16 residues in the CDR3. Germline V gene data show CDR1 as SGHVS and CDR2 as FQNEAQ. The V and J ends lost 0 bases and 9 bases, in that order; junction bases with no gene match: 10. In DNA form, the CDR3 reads TGTGCCAGCAGCTTAGCGTCGACAGGGGAGCCTGGTGAGCAGTTCTTC. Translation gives CASSLASTGEPGEQFF.

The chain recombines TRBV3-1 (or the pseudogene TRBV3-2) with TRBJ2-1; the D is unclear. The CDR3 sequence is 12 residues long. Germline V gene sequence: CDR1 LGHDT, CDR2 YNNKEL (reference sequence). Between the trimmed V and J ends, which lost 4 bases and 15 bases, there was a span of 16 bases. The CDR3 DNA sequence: TGTGCCAGCAGCCCCAAAATCTCCTATCTGTTCTTC. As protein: CASSPKISYLFF.

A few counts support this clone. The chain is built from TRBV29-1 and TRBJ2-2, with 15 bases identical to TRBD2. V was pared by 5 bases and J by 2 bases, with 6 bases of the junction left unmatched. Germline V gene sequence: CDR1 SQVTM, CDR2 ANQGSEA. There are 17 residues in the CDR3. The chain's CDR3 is CSVWTSGGAANTGELFF. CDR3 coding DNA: TGCAGCGTTTGGACTAGCGGGGGGGCAGCTAACACCGGGGAGCTGTTTTTT.

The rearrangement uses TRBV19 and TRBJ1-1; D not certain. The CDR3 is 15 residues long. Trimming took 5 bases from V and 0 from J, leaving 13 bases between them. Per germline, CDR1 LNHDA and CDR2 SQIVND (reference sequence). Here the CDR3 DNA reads TGTGCCAGTAGTCTGCAGGCTGATTTGAACACTGAAGCTTTCTTT. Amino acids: CASSLQADLNTEAFF.

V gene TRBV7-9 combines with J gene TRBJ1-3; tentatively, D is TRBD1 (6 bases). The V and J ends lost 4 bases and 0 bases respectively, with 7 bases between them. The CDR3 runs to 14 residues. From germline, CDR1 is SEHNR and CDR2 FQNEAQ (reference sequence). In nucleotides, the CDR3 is TGTGCCAGCAGCTCCAGGGGCTCTGGAAACACCATATATTTT. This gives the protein CASSSRGSGNTIYF.

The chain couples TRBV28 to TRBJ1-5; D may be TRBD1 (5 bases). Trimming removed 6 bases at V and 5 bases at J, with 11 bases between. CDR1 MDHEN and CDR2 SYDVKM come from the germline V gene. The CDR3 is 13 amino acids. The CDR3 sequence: CASRETADQPQHF. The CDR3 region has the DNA TGTGCCAGCAGGGAGACAGCAGATCAGCCCCAGCATTTT. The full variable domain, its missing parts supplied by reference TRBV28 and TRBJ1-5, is DVKVTQSSRYLVKRTGEKVFLECVQDMDHENMFWYRQDPGLGLRLIYFSYDVKMKEKGDIPEGYSVSREKKERFSLILESASTNQTSMYLCASRETADQPQHFGDGTRLSIL.

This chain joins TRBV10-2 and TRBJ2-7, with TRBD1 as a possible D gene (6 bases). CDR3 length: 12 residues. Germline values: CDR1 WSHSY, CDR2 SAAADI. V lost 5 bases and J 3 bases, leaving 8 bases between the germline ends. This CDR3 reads CASSLQGYEQYF. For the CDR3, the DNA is TGCGCCAGCAGTTTACAGGGCTACGAGCAGTACTTC.

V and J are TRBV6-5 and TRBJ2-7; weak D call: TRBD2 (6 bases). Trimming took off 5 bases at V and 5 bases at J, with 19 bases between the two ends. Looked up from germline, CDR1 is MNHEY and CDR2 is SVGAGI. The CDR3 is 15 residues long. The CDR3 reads CASSRPRGGNDEQYF. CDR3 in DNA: TGTGCCAGCAGTCGACCTCGGGGCGGGAACGACGAGCAGTACTTC.

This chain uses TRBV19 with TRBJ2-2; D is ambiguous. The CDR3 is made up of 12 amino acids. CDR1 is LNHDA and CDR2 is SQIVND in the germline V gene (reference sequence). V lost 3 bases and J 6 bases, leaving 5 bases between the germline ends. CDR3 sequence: CASSIQSGELFF. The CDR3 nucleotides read TGTGCCAGTAGTATTCAATCCGGGGAGCTGTTTTTT.